This TCR beta chain derives from a study of Tregs in tolerant kidney transplant recipients. Study as a whole: Related graft donors supplied nonmyeloablative bone marrow transplants, and mixed chimerism was transient.

Clones were sequenced by immunoSEQ multiplex PCR, and TCRdb holds only the in-frame ones, with some missing. This table holds 85,000 to 100,000 clones, under 95% found once. This CDR3 is built from 16 residues. V was pared by 7 bases and J by 4 bases, with 12 bases of the junction left unmatched. The germline V gene encodes CDR1 LNHDA and CDR2 SQIVND (reference sequence). The specimen comprised CD4+ T cells from blood, sampled before the transplant. The TCR was taken from a human donor who received a combined kidney and bone marrow transplant. The rearrangement uses TRBV19 and TRBJ2-1, with TRBD2 identical over 8 bases. CDR3 bases: TGTGCCAGTAACTCTTTTTCGGGGGGGTTGTACAATGAGCAGTTCTTC. Its translation: CASNSFSGGLYNEQFF.